The 29 T cell receptor beta chains below were found in one sample sequenced in a study of T cells after posttransplantation cyclophosphamide. The naive gate required viable CD3+CD4+ or CD3+CD8+ cells with CCR7+CD45RA+CD45RO-CD95-CD27+CD28+ phenotype. Assay used: immunoSEQ multiplex PCR; TCRdb lists only in-frame clones, some missing. Seen here are some 20,000 clones, 95% to 98% observed once, and the top ten hold 0.15% to 0.2%. Sequences were obtained from naive CD4+ T cells sorted from PBMCs. The receptor source for this set is a man between 35 and 55 years old in good health, CMV-negative, and a related stem cell transplant donor.

The chain combines TRBV7-2 with TRBJ2-7, with TRBD1 identical over 8 bases. The junction had 3 bases not matched to a gene; V was cut back by 5 bases and J by 0 bases. Germline assignment: CDR1 SGHTA and CDR2 FQGNSA. The CDR3 has 14 amino acids. The CDR3 reads CASSQDRVSYEQYF. CDR3 DNA: TGTGCCAGCAGCCAGGACAGGGTCTCCTACGAGCAGTACTTC.

The chain links TRBV27 to TRBJ2-7; TRBD2 agrees at 13 bases. Germline assignment: CDR1 MNHEY and CDR2 SMNVEV (reference sequence). V shed 8 bases and J 6 bases; nucleotides not matched to a gene: 10. The CDR3 consists of 15 residues. The CDR3 DNA reads TGTGCCAGCTCGCCTCGGGGACTAGCGGGGCGCGAGCAGTACTTC. This sequence encodes CASSPRGLAGREQYF.

The V gene is TRBV11-2, the J gene TRBJ2-1; 9 positions match TRBD2. Trimming at V came to 0 bases and at J to 15 bases, leaving 6 bases not matched to a gene. From germline, CDR1 is SGHAT and CDR2 FQNNGV. This CDR3 comprises 13 residues. CDR3 DNA sequence: TGTGCCAGCAGCTTAGATGTAGCGGGAGCAACGTTCTTC. Its translation: CASSLDVAGATFF.

This clone was seen a single time. This sequence joins TRBV18 and TRBJ2-1, with D hard to call. Germline V gene data show CDR1 as KGHSH and CDR2 as LQKENI. The V end lost 0 bases, the J end lost 9 bases, and 9 bases lay between the germline ends. The CDR3 sequence is 13 residues long. The CDR3 region has the DNA TGTGCCAGCTCACCACCCTTACAGAGTGAGCAGTTCTTC. Amino acid sequence: CASSPPLQSEQFF.

The chain recombines TRBV6-5 with TRBJ2-1, with TRBD2 identical over 14 bases. This CDR3 has 15 amino acids. Germline V lookup: CDR1 MNHEY, CDR2 SVGAGI. V lost 6 bases to trimming and J lost 10 bases; unmatched junction nucleotides: 8. The CDR3 DNA is TGTGCCAGCAGCCGCGGACTAGCGGGAGGAGGGGAGCAGTTCTTC. Translated, it gives CASSRGLAGGGEQFF.

The V call is TRBV30, the J call TRBJ1-4; no reliable D call. Germline V lookup: CDR1 GTSNPN, CDR2 SVGIG (reference sequence). The CDR3 spans 13 residues. V dropped 4 bases and J dropped 5 bases, with 11 bases sitting between them. The CDR3 DNA reads TGTGCCTGGAACGGACTGAGCAATGAAAAACTGTTTTTT. Its protein product is CAWNGLSNEKLFF.

This sequence joins TRBV10-3 and TRBJ2-1, with 9 bases lining up with TRBD1. V was pared by 3 bases and J by 5 bases, with 5 bases of the junction left unmatched. Germline V lookup: CDR1 ENHRY, CDR2 SYGVKD. This CDR3 has 15 residues. CDR3 in DNA: TGTGCCATCAGTGAACGGACAGGGGAAAACAATGAGCAGTTCTTC. It specifies CAISERTGENNEQFF.

This chain joins TRBV19 and TRBJ1-1, with D perhaps TRBD1 (5 bases). V was trimmed by 5 bases and J by 6 bases, leaving 13 bases between them. Germline CDR1 reads LNHDA; CDR2 reads SQIVND (reference sequence). The CDR3 runs to 13 residues. CDR3 loop: CASSPWGDPEAFF. As DNA, the CDR3 is TGTGCCAGTAGTCCGTGGGGGGACCCTGAAGCTTTCTTT.

The chain carries TRBV7-2 and TRBJ2-7; 10 nucleotides match TRBD2. The CDR3 is 20 amino acids. V shed 0 bases and J 3 bases; nucleotides not matched to a gene: 17. Germline lookup yields CDR1 SGHTA and CDR2 FQGNSA. CDR3 sequence: CASSLAAGIQAGGLIYEQYF. Here the CDR3 DNA reads TGTGCCAGCAGCTTAGCGGCAGGGATACAAGCGGGAGGGCTAATCTACGAGCAGTACTTC.

The chain is built from TRBV29-1 and TRBJ2-2; D is perhaps TRBD1 (5 bases). The CDR3 loop spans 13 amino acids. Germline assignment: CDR1 SQVTM and CDR2 ANQGSEA. The V end was cut by 7 bases, the J end by 2 bases, with 11 bases between. The CDR3 is CSGSGHNTGELFF. CDR3 nucleotides: TGCAGCGGATCAGGACATAACACCGGGGAGCTGTTTTTT.

CDR3 in DNA: TGTGCCAGCAGCATCGGGACAGCTAACGATGAGCAGTTCTTC. This codes for CASSIGTANDEQFF. The chain recombines TRBV11-2 with TRBJ2-1; TRBD1 matches 7 bases. Germline V CDR1 and CDR2: SGHAT, FQNNGV. After removal of 5 bases from V and 8 bases from J, the junction contained 9 bases not matched to a gene. The CDR3 is made up of 14 amino acids.

The chain joins TRBV2 to TRBJ1-1; no reliable D call. Germline CDR1 and CDR2: SNHLY and FYNNEI. This CDR3 is built from 16 residues. The V and J ends lost 3 bases and 1 base respectively, with 15 bases between them. As DNA, the CDR3 is TGTGCCAGCAGTGAGGTGAGGGTCTTTGGGAACACTGAAGCTTTCTTT. Translation gives CASSEVRVFGNTEAFF.

This chain joins TRBV4-3 and TRBJ2-3, with D maybe TRBD2 (6 bases). With 5 bases removed from V and 7 bases from J, the gap between germline ends came to 13 bases. Looked up from germline, CDR1 is LGHNA and CDR2 is YSLEER. This CDR3 comprises 13 residues. This chain's CDR3 is CASSETSQHTQYF. The CDR3 bases are TGCGCCAGCAGCGAGACTAGTCAACATACGCAGTATTTT.

V usage is TRBV6-5 and J usage is TRBJ1-2; TRBD1 aligns across 9 bases. The V gene's germline CDR1 is MNHEY and CDR2 SVGAGI. V lost 2 bases and J lost 4; bases outside the gene matches: 2. This CDR3 comprises 14 residues. The CDR3 protein is CASSYRDRVYGYTF. The CDR3 nucleotides are TGTGCCAGCAGTTACCGGGACAGGGTCTATGGCTACACCTTC.

The J gene is TRBJ2-7, the V gene TRBV28, with D possibly being TRBD1 (5 bases). The CDR3 runs 13 residues. Trimming removed 6 bases at V and 7 bases at J, with 16 bases between. From germline, CDR1 is MDHEN and CDR2 SYDVKM. The CDR3: CASSPPSTGEQYF. CDR3 in DNA: TGTGCCAGCAGCCCGCCCTCTACAGGAGAGCAGTACTTC.

V gene TRBV5-1 combines with J gene TRBJ2-2, with 11 bases aligning to TRBD2. CDR1 and CDR2 (germline): SGHRS, YFSETQ. J gave up 4 bases and V 4 bases, and 6 bases lay outside the gene matches. CDR3 length: 16 residues. CDR3 sequence reads: CASSPLAGGPTGELFF. The CDR3 coding sequence is TGCGCCAGCAGCCCGTTAGCGGGAGGGCCCACCGGGGAGCTGTTTTTT.

The rearrangement uses TRBV7-2 and TRBJ1-1, with D unclear. Trimming left V 2 bases short and J 0 bases short, with 4 bases between. The CDR3 runs to 13 residues. Germline V CDR1 and CDR2: SGHTA, FQGNSA. The CDR3 is CASSLSMNTEAFF. The CDR3 nucleotides are TGTGCCAGCAGCTTAAGCATGAACACTGAAGCTTTCTTT.

This rearrangement joins TRBV28 to TRBJ2-7, with TRBD1 identical over 7 bases. This CDR3 is 16 amino acids long. The V segment lost 7 bases and the J segment 1 base; nucleotides outside the gene matches: 13. The V gene's germline CDR1 is MDHEN and CDR2 SYDVKM. CDR3 nucleotide sequence: TGTGCCAGCATTAACTCGTTGGACAGGATTTCCTACGAGCAGTACTTC. Translating it yields CASINSLDRISYEQYF. Variable domain in full (rest from reference TRBV28 and TRBJ2-7): DVKVTQSSRYLVKRTGEKVFLECVQDMDHENMFWYRQDPGLGLRLIYFSYDVKMKEKGDIPEGYSVSREKKERFSLILESASTNQTSMYLCASINSLDRISYEQYFGPGTRLTVT.

The V call is TRBV11-3, the J call TRBJ2-1, with D possibly matching TRBD2 (6 bases). CDR3 length equals 15 residues. CDR1 SGHNT and CDR2 YENEEA come from the germline V gene. Trimming stripped 5 bases from V and 0 bases from J, with 11 bases between. CDR3 sequence (DNA): TGTGCCAGCAGCGTAGGGAGGAGCTCCTACAATGAGCAGTTCTTC. Translation gives CASSVGRSSYNEQFF.

The table lists this clone with a count of one. The chain recombines TRBV30 with TRBJ2-2; TRBD2 agrees at 8 bases. This CDR3 has 14 amino acids. Germline V CDR1 and CDR2: GTSNPN, SVGIG (reference sequence). J gave up 4 bases and V 2 bases, and 3 bases lay outside the gene matches. The CDR3 coding sequence is TGTGCCTGGAGTCTAGCGGGCCTCACCGGGGAGCTGTTTTTT. Encoded protein: CAWSLAGLTGELFF. Full variable domain (outside the CDR3, taken from reference TRBV30 and TRBJ2-2): SQTIHQWPATLVQPVGSPLSLECTVEGTSNPNLYWYRQAAGRGLQLLFYSVGIGQISSEVPQNLSASRPQDRQFILSSKKLLLSDSGFYLCAWSLAGLTGELFFGEGSRLTVL.

The chain employs TRBV11-2 and TRBJ2-2; D might be TRBD2 (5 bases). The CDR3 is made up of 15 amino acids. The germline gives CDR1 SGHAT, CDR2 FQNNGV. With 5 bases removed from V and 2 bases from J, the gap between germline ends came to 12 bases. The CDR3 coding sequence is TGTGCCAGCAGCCGCCTCAGCGGTAACACCGGGGAGCTGTTTTTT. This sequence encodes CASSRLSGNTGELFF. The whole variable domain, filled in from reference TRBV11-2 and TRBJ2-2, reads EAGVAQSPRYKIIEKRQSVAFWCNPISGHATLYWYQQILGQGPKLLIQFQNNGVVDDSQLPKDRFSAERLKGVDSTLKIQPAKLEDSAVYLCASSRLSGNTGELFFGEGSRLTVL.

The V gene is TRBV30, the J gene TRBJ2-1; 10 bases are a match to TRBD2. In germline, CDR1 is GTSNPN, CDR2 SVGIG (reference sequence). With 2 bases clipped from V and 3 bases from J, the junction kept 7 bases outside the gene matches. This CDR3 has 16 amino acids. In DNA, the CDR3 is TGTGCCTGGAGTCCATCCCGGACTAGCGGCTACAATGAGCAGTTCTTC. Encoded protein: CAWSPSRTSGYNEQFF.

The rearrangement uses TRBV19 and TRBJ2-2; the D is unclear. The CDR3 has 14 residues. CDR1 LNHDA and CDR2 SQIVND come from the germline V gene (reference sequence). V lost 7 bases to trimming and J lost 1 base, with 10 bases between them. CDR3 coding DNA: TGTGCCAGTAATGGCGGCCTGAACACCGGGGAGCTGTTTTTT. This codes for CASNGGLNTGELFF.

The rearrangement joins TRBV19 to TRBJ2-2; 7 nucleotides match TRBD1. CDR3 length: 14 amino acids. Unmatched junction bases numbered 3, after V lost 6 bases and J lost 2 bases. Looked up from germline, CDR1 is LNHDA and CDR2 is SQIVND (reference sequence). CDR3 amino acids: CASRGTVNTGELFF. DNA for the CDR3: TGTGCCAGTAGGGGGACAGTTAACACCGGGGAGCTGTTTTTT.

The rearrangement links TRBV28 to TRBJ1-1; D is uncertain. V was trimmed by 7 bases and J by 1 base, leaving 7 bases between them. This CDR3 region has 12 residues. CDR1 is MDHEN, CDR2 SYDVKM, per germline. This CDR3 is CASIVANTEAFF. CDR3 DNA: TGTGCCAGCATTGTGGCGAACACTGAAGCTTTCTTT.

The chain joins TRBV9 to TRBJ1-3; D not certain. V dropped 6 bases and J dropped 2 bases, with 15 bases sitting between them. This CDR3 region has 15 residues. Germline values: CDR1 SGDLS, CDR2 YYNGEE. The CDR3 DNA reads as TGTGCCAGCACAGCCTTTGAGGGAGCTGGAAACACCATATATTTT. The encoded protein is CASTAFEGAGNTIYF.

The CDR3 is CASSLNAGGNYGYTF. Written as DNA, the CDR3 is TGTGCCAGCAGCTTAAACGCGGGGGGAAACTATGGCTACACCTTC. The chain couples TRBV7-3 to TRBJ1-2; D possibly corresponds to TRBD1 (5 bases). The length of the CDR3 is 15 residues. CDR1 and CDR2 (germline): SGHTA, FQGTGA. Trimming shortened V by 1 base and J by 2 bases, and 11 bases separated the two germline ends. The full variable domain, its missing parts supplied by reference TRBV7-3 and TRBJ1-2, is GAGVSQTPSNKVTEKGKYVELRCDPISGHTALYWYRQSLGQGPEFLIYFQGTGAADDSGLPNDRFFAVRPEGSVSTLKIQRTERGDSAVYLCASSLNAGGNYGYTFGSGTRLTVV.

The V gene is TRBV28, the J gene TRBJ2-1; 12 bases align to TRBD2. Germline-derived CDR1 and CDR2 are MDHEN and SYDVKM. After removal of 5 bases from V and 4 bases from J, the junction contained 3 bases not matched to a gene. This CDR3 comprises 15 residues. CDR3: CASSTGTSGYNEQFF. Written as DNA, the CDR3 is TGTGCCAGCAGTACAGGGACTAGCGGGTACAATGAGCAGTTCTTC.

The chain recombines TRBV28 with TRBJ2-5, with D possibly being TRBD1 (5 bases). The CDR3 contains 14 residues. Deletions cut 3 bases from V and 1 base from J, with 9 bases between. CDR1 is MDHEN and CDR2 is SYDVKM in the germline V gene. In DNA form, the CDR3 reads TGTGCCAGCAGTTTTGTAGGGGCCCAAGAGACCCAGTACTTC. Translated, it gives CASSFVGAQETQYF. The full variable domain, completed using reference TRBV28 and TRBJ2-5, is DVKVTQSSRYLVKRTGEKVFLECVQDMDHENMFWYRQDPGLGLRLIYFSYDVKMKEKGDIPEGYSVSREKKERFSLILESASTNQTSMYLCASSFVGAQETQYFGPGTRLLVL.